The 18 T cell receptor beta chains listed next were all sequenced from one sample in a study of blood T cell repertoires in COVID-19. TCRdb's copy holds only in-frame clones and misses some; the assay was immunoSEQ multiplex PCR. The data hold approximately 330,000 clones, with 90% observed a single time. The source material was peripheral blood. These receptor sequences come from a woman in her thirties or forties with COVID-19, enrolled during active disease.

The rearrangement joins TRBV6-2 or TRBV6-3 to TRBJ2-5, with D perhaps TRBD1 (6 bases). From germline, CDR1 is MNHEY and CDR2 SVGEGT. V lost 6 bases and J lost 6, with 20 bases in between. The CDR3 is made up of 15 amino acids. The CDR3 nucleotides read TGTGCCAGCAGCCTAGCAGGGGAAAGGCGGAAGACCCAGTACTTC. Residues: CASSLAGERRKTQYF.

The CDR3 protein is CASSLFGRARLNYGYTF. In nucleotides, the CDR3 is TGTGCCAGCAGTTTATTCGGCAGGGCGAGACTTAACTATGGCTACACCTTC. The chain combines TRBV27 with TRBJ1-2; possible D gene TRBD1, 5 bases. CDR3 length equals 17 residues. The V end was cut by 1 base, the J end by 1 base, with 16 bases between. The germline gives CDR1 MNHEY, CDR2 SMNVEV (reference sequence).

The gene calls are TRBV6-6 and TRBJ2-7; 7 nucleotides agree with TRBD1. V was pared by 9 bases and J by 0 bases, with 5 bases of the junction left unmatched. The CDR3 consists of 13 residues. CDR1 MNHNY and CDR2 SVGAGI come from the germline V gene (reference sequence). The CDR3 sequence is CASQTGNSYEQYF. The CDR3 DNA is TGTGCCAGTCAGACAGGGAACTCCTACGAGCAGTACTTC.

The chain couples TRBV7-2 to TRBJ1-6; D is perhaps TRBD1 (5 bases). Germline V gene data show CDR1 as SGHTA and CDR2 as FQGNSA. The CDR3 has 16 amino acids. Trimming removed 4 bases from V and 10 bases from J, with 20 bases in between. DNA of the CDR3: TGTGCCAGCAGCTCCCCACCAGGGCGCGCAGGCTCACCCCTCCACTTT. Amino acids: CASSSPPGRAGSPLHF.

The rearrangement joins TRBV28 to TRBJ2-7; the match to TRBD1 covers 9 bases. Per germline, CDR1 MDHEN and CDR2 SYDVKM. The CDR3 spans 13 residues. The V gene end was trimmed by 4 bases and the J gene end by 6 bases; junction bases not matched to a gene: 4. The CDR3 loop reads CASSYRGRSEQYF. The CDR3 nucleotides are TGTGCCAGCAGTTACAGGGGGCGTAGCGAGCAGTACTTC.

The gene calls are TRBV4-3 and TRBJ2-3; 8 nucleotides agree with TRBD2. V gave up 0 bases and J gave up 0 bases; unmatched junction bases: 8. The CDR3 runs 18 residues. In germline, CDR1 is LGHNA, CDR2 YSLEER. The CDR3 region has the DNA TGCGCCAGCAGCCAAGATCAACTAGCGGTTGTTAGCACAGATACGCAGTATTTT. Translation gives CASSQDQLAVVSTDTQYF.

This clone was detected only once. The chain combines TRBV10-3 with TRBJ1-3; D ambiguous. Germline CDR1 is ENHRY and CDR2 is SYGVKD. V lost 9 bases to trimming and J lost 1 base, with 13 bases between them. The CDR3 covers 14 residues. CDR3 loop: CAISETPSGNTIYF. The CDR3 DNA reads TGTGCCATTTCAGAGACACCTTCTGGAAACACCATATATTTT.

V gene TRBV4-2 combines with J gene TRBJ2-7; D remains ambiguous. Trimming removed 1 base at V and 3 bases at J, with 13 bases between. This CDR3 contains 15 residues. The germline gives CDR1 LGHNA, CDR2 YNFKEQ. Here the CDR3 reads CASSQGQIGNYEQYF. CDR3 DNA sequence: TGTGCCAGCAGCCAAGGACAAATCGGAAACTACGAGCAGTACTTC.

The J gene is TRBJ2-3, the V gene TRBV19, with TRBD2 identical over 9 bases. CDR1 is LNHDA and CDR2 is SQIVND in the germline V gene (reference sequence). The CDR3 consists of 16 residues. V lost 5 bases and J lost 4; bases outside the gene matches: 10. The CDR3, as DNA: TGTGCCAGTAGTGCCGCCGCGGGCGGGGGGGCAGATACGCAGTATTTT. It codes for CASSAAAGGGADTQYF.

The chain recombines TRBV10-3 with TRBJ1-1; the match to TRBD1 covers 7 bases. CDR3 length: 12 residues. After removal of 4 bases from V and 7 bases from J, the junction contained 3 bases not matched to a gene. The V gene's germline CDR1 is ENHRY and CDR2 SYGVKD. The chain's CDR3 is CAISVRQGEAFF. The CDR3 DNA sequence: TGTGCCATCAGTGTGAGACAGGGTGAAGCTTTCTTT.

The J gene is TRBJ2-1, the V gene TRBV7-2; 11 bases map to TRBD2. Germline trimming cut 1 base from V and 8 bases from J; bases unmatched to any gene: 7. The germline V gene has CDR1 SGHTA and CDR2 FQGNSA. CDR3 length: 16 amino acids. In DNA, the CDR3 is TGTGCCAGCAGCTTAGTGGCCGGGACTAGCGGTGATGAGCAGTTCTTC. This translates into CASSLVAGTSGDEQFF.

This clone was counted once. V is TRBV24-1 and J is TRBJ1-2; tentative D call: TRBD1 (6 bases). Per germline, CDR1 KGHDR and CDR2 SFDVKD. V was clipped by 4 bases and J by 4 bases, with 9 bases between them. This CDR3 region has 13 residues. The CDR3 reads CATSDTGSYGYTF. CDR3 in DNA: TGTGCCACCAGTGACACAGGGAGCTATGGCTACACCTTC.

The chain carries TRBV9 and TRBJ2-7; 8 bases are a match to TRBD2. V trimming: 4 bases; J trimming: 0 bases; junction bases outside the gene matches: 3. The CDR3 loop spans 14 amino acids. Germline V CDR1 and CDR2: SGDLS, YYNGEE. This chain's CDR3 is CASSTRGGSYEQYF. Here the CDR3 DNA reads TGTGCCAGCAGCACCCGGGGGGGCTCCTACGAGCAGTACTTC.

The chain carries TRBV28 and TRBJ1-4; D not resolved. Looked up from germline, CDR1 is MDHEN and CDR2 is SYDVKM. The CDR3 loop spans 16 amino acids. V was trimmed by 3 bases and J by 5 bases, leaving 16 bases between them. CDR3 sequence (DNA): TGTGCCAGCAGTTTCTGGTTTCGCAGTAAAAATGAAAAACTGTTTTTT. It translates to CASSFWFRSKNEKLFF.

This chain connects TRBV12-2 to TRBJ1-5; the listed D gene, TRBD1, was not tested against the DNA. TRBV12-2 is assigned pseudogene status. This CDR3 spans 18 amino acids. The CDR3 DNA sequence: TGTGCAAGTCGCTTAGATTTATCGACAGCTTATAGCAATCAGCCCCAGCATTTT. Translating it yields CASRLDLSTAYSNQPQHF.

This chain links TRBV3-1 (or the pseudogene TRBV3-2) with TRBJ2-2; TRBD2 aligns across 11 bases. Germline assignment: CDR1 LGHDT and CDR2 YNNKEL (reference sequence). V was pared by 5 bases and J by 4 bases, with 9 bases of the junction left unmatched. The CDR3 has 17 residues. In DNA, the CDR3 is TGTGCCAGCAGCTACCTCACTAGCGGGAGTTTCACCGGGGAGCTGTTTTTT. Amino acids: CASSYLTSGSFTGELFF.

This clone was seen once. The chain's CDR3 is CASRTGDQPQHF. The CDR3 nucleotides are TGTGCCAGCAGGACAGGGGATCAGCCCCAGCATTTT. The chain couples TRBV28 to TRBJ1-5, with 8 bases that match TRBD1. Germline V lookup: CDR1 MDHEN, CDR2 SYDVKM. The CDR3 sequence is 12 residues long. Trimming took 6 bases from V and 5 from J; bases not matched to a gene: 0.

This chain connects TRBV19 to TRBJ1-4; weak D call: TRBD1 (5 bases). V shed 8 bases and J shed 1 base, with 8 bases lying between them. Germline V gene lookup returns CDR1 LNHDA and CDR2 SQIVND (reference sequence). This CDR3 is 13 amino acids long. DNA for the CDR3: TGTGCCAGTGGGGGGAGAACTAATGAAAAACTGTTTTTT. Translation gives CASGGRTNEKLFF.